The 3 T cell receptor beta chains reported below all come from one sample, sequenced in a study of blood T cell repertoires in COVID-19 (dated by TCRdb to about 2020). Receptor amplification or capture employed the immunoSEQ multiplex PCR assay. Entries here come from immuneACCESS through TCRdb and include only in-frame sequences with V and J called. Some clones fail to appear in such tables; in the studies checked, an unresolved V gene covers under half of the shortfall, and the cause of the remainder is unknown. In this sample the table shows around 250,000 clones, 65% to 85% of which occur a single time. Of the sample, 8.5% to 10% is held by the ten largest clones. The sample taken for sequencing was peripheral blood. The receptors derive from a man in his forties with active or convalescent COVID-19.

This clone appeared once. The J gene is TRBJ2-1, the V gene TRBV19; no clear D. CDR1 is LNHDA and CDR2 is SQIVND in the germline V gene (reference sequence). The V end lost 3 bases, the J end lost 5 bases, and 5 bases lay between the germline ends. The CDR3 runs to 12 residues. The CDR3 reads CASSMLNNEQFF. The CDR3, as DNA: TGTGCCAGTAGTATGTTAAACAATGAGCAGTTCTTC.

The chain carries TRBV6-1 and TRBJ1-6; the D is unclear. Germline V lookup: CDR1 MNHNS, CDR2 SASEGT. V shed 1 base and J shed 6 bases, with 13 bases lying between them. This CDR3 is 16 amino acids long. The CDR3 nucleotides read TGTGCCAGCAGTGAAGTTGGTTATGGACTTAATTCACCCCTCCACTTT. Translation gives CASSEVGYGLNSPLHF.

This chain links TRBV30 with TRBJ1-3; TRBD1 matches 7 bases. From germline, CDR1 is GTSNPN and CDR2 SVGIG (reference sequence). This CDR3 comprises 15 residues. The trim removed 0 bases at V and 7 bases at J, leaving 9 bases unmatched. The CDR3 is CAWSVSGGLGNTIYF. The DNA for the CDR3 is TGTGCCTGGAGTGTATCAGGGGGGCTTGGGAACACCATATATTTT.